This is a list of T cell receptor beta chains from one sample in a study of vaccination effects on CD4 cells after COVID-19. Sequencing used immunoSEQ multiplex PCR; TCRdb keeps in-frame clones, though not all of them. Here the sample spans about 21,000 clones, 73% being singletons. No antigen has been identified for these receptors. Sequences were derived from CD4+ T cells from PBMCs cultured with HCoV-NL63 spike peptides, sampled before COVID-19 vaccination. The receptors were gathered from a human donor who received a COVID-19 vaccine. Both conserved end residues are part of each CDR3. Fields, in order: clone size, J gene, V gene, D gene, CDR3 length, CDR3 DNA, CDR3 protein. A D gene is named only where the DNA matches it firmly. The size of a clone is reported for some rows only, either as once, few or many, or as a class for expanded clones.

. | TRBJ2-1 | TRBV7-2 | . | 13 | TGTGCCAGCAGCACGATCCTCCGAGGTGAGCAGTTCTTC | CASSTILRGEQFF
. | TRBJ1-1 | TRBV18 | . | 15 | TGTGCCAGCTCACCACAGATTGGGGGAGACGCTGAAGCTTTCTTT | CASSPQIGGDAEAFF
. | TRBJ2-6 | TRBV5-1 | TRBD1 | 15 | TGCGCCAGCAGCTTAGGGGGCATTGGGGCCAACGTCCTGACTTTC | CASSLGGIGANVLTF
. | TRBJ1-2 | TRBV4-1 | . | 14 | TGCGCCAGCAGCCAAGAGGGTATCATCTATGGCTACACCTTC | CASSQEGIIYGYTF
. | TRBJ1-3 | TRBV30 | . | 14 | TGTGCCTGGAGTGTGGGGAGTAACGGAAACACCATATATTTT | CAWSVGSNGNTIYF
. | TRBJ2-7 | TRBV28 | . | 13 | TGTGCCAGCAGTTTAGGGGGGCCCTACGAGCAGTACTTC | CASSLGGPYEQYF
. | TRBJ2-5 | TRBV5-6 | TRBD2 | 14 | TGTGCCAGCAGTCTAGCGGGAAGGCGGGAGACCCAGTACTTC | CASSLAGRRETQYF
. | TRBJ2-1 | TRBV28 | TRBD2 | 16 | TGTGCCAGCGGAGCGGGAGGGTCGAGCTCCTACAATGAGCAGTTCTTC | CASGAGGSSSYNEQFF
once | TRBJ2-6 | TRBV5-4 | TRBD2 | 19 | TGTGCCAGCAGCCTTGACCGTACTAGCGGGAGTACTGGGGCCAACGTCCTGACTTTC | CASSLDRTSGSTGANVLTF
. | TRBJ1-1 | TRBV27 | . | 13 | TGTGCCAGCAGTTTTGCCGGGGAAATGACAGCTTTCTTT | CASSFAGEMTAFF
. | TRBJ2-5 | TRBV9 | . | 12 | TGTGCCAGCAGCTCGGGGGAAGAGACCCAGTACTTC | CASSSGEETQYF
. | TRBJ1-6 | TRBV4-1 | . | 16 | TGCGCCAGCAGAAAAGGGGCCGGGGAGGATAATTCACCCCTCCACTTT | CASRKGAGEDNSPLHF
few | TRBJ1-5 | TRBV2 | . | 15 | TGTGCCAGCAGTGAAGGTGCGGGTGTCAATCAGCCCCAGCATTTT | CASSEGAGVNQPQHF
. | TRBJ2-5 | TRBV5-4 | . | 14 | TGTGCCAGCAAGTGGGATATCGGAGCAGAGACCCAGTACTTC | CASKWDIGAETQYF
. | TRBJ2-3 | TRBV24-1 | . | 14 | TGTGCCACCAGTGGGAAAGTAGGCACAGATACGCAGTATTTT | CATSGKVGTDTQYF
. | TRBJ2-7 | TRBV7-2 | . | 16 | TGTGCCAGCGCAACCGGATCTATTAGCGGCACCTACGAGCAGTACTTC | CASATGSISGTYEQYF
. | TRBJ2-5 | TRBV2 | . | 15 | TGTGCCAGCAGTGTCCCGGGGACCGTAAAGCAAGGCCAGTACTTC | CASSVPGTVKQGQYF
few | TRBJ1-4 | TRBV7-9 | . | 13 | TGTGCCAGCAGCTCCTCGGGAAGGGAAAAACTGTTTTTT | CASSSSGREKLFF
. | TRBJ1-6 | TRBV29-1 | . | 13 | TGCAGCGTTGGTGGGACACCTAATTCACCCCTCCACTTT | CSVGGTPNSPLHF
. | TRBJ2-5 | TRBV18 | . | 13 | TGTGCCAGCTCACCACCGCAGCAAGAGACCCAGTACTTC | CASSPPQQETQYF
. | TRBJ2-1 | TRBV4-3 | TRBD2 | 17 | TGCGCCAGCAGCCAGTTTCCTAGCGGGGGGGACTACAATGAGCAGTTCTTC | CASSQFPSGGDYNEQFF
. | TRBJ2-7 | TRBV2 | . | 11 | TGTGCCAGCGCCAGGAACTACGAGCAGTACTTC | CASARNYEQYF
. | TRBJ1-1 | TRBV7-2 | . | 13 | TGTGCCAGCAGCTTTGGGCCATCCCTCGCGGCTTTCTTT | CASSFGPSLAAFF
. | TRBJ2-4 | TRBV4-3 | . | 14 | TGCGCCAGCAGCCAAGATACCAGCGAAAACATTCAGTACTTC | CASSQDTSENIQYF
. | TRBJ1-1 | TRBV7-2 | TRBD1 | 16 | TGTGCCAGCAGCTTAAGGGGGACAGGGTCTATCGGTGAAGCTTTCTTT | CASSLRGTGSIGEAFF
few | TRBJ2-2 | TRBV2 | . | 12 | TGTGCCAGCAGCCCTGTGTCTGGGGAGCTGTTTTTT | CASSPVSGELFF
. | TRBJ2-5 | TRBV6-5 | TRBD1 | 15 | TGTGCCAGCACCCCGGGCAGGGGGCCCCAAGAGACCCAGTACTTC | CASTPGRGPQETQYF
. | TRBJ1-2 | TRBV4-1 | . | 14 | TGCGCCAGCAGCCAAGATCAGGGCCGCAATGGCTACACCTTC | CASSQDQGRNGYTF
few | TRBJ1-2 | TRBV28 | . | 14 | TGTGCCAGCAGTCTTACCTTGCTTAGCTATGGCTACACCTTC | CASSLTLLSYGYTF
few | TRBJ2-2 | TRBV7-2 | TRBD2 | 15 | TGTGCCAGCAGCGCCAGCGGGACCAACACCGGGGAGCTGTTTTTT | CASSASGTNTGELFF
. | TRBJ1-6 | TRBV18 | . | 14 | TGTGCCAGCTCACGAGGGATCGAGAATTCACCCCTCCACTTT | CASSRGIENSPLHF
. | TRBJ2-2 | TRBV11-2 | TRBD2 | 16 | TGTGCCAGCAGCTCAAAAGCGGGAGGGCCGGTCGGGGAGCTGTTTTTT | CASSSKAGGPVGELFF
. | TRBJ2-7 | TRBV6-5 | . | 14 | TGTGCCAGCATCGACCCCTCCCAGTCCTACGAGCAGTACTTC | CASIDPSQSYEQYF
. | TRBJ2-6 | TRBV27 | TRBD1 | 17 | TGTGCCAGCAGTTCCGGGACAGGTCGACCTGGGGCCAACGTCCTGACTTTC | CASSSGTGRPGANVLTF
. | TRBJ2-3 | TRBV5-1 | . | 16 | TGCGCCAGCAGCTTGGCCGGCGGGACCATCACAGATACGCAGTATTTT | CASSLAGGTITDTQYF
. | TRBJ1-3 | TRBV6-5 | . | 12 | TGTGCCAGCAGGGGCTCTGGAAACACCATATATTTT | CASRGSGNTIYF
once | TRBJ1-1 | TRBV6-5 | . | 12 | TGTGCCAGCATCAGATTGAACACTGAAGCTTTCTTT | CASIRLNTEAFF
few | TRBJ2-7 | TRBV18 | . | 15 | TGTGCCAGCTCACCACCGGTGTTGGGGAGTAGCGAGCAGTACTTC | CASSPPVLGSSEQYF
few | TRBJ2-6 | TRBV27 | . | 15 | TGTGCCAGCAGTTTAGACGGCTCTGGGGCCAACGTCCTGACTTTC | CASSLDGSGANVLTF
. | TRBJ1-1 | TRBV9 | . | 14 | TGTGCCAGCAGCGTACAGCCCGGCTACACTGAAGCTTTCTTT | CASSVQPGYTEAFF
. | TRBJ1-3 | TRBV3-1/TRBV3-2 | . | 15 | TGTGCCAGCAGCCAAGTAACGAACTCTGGAAACACCATATATTTT | CASSQVTNSGNTIYF
. | TRBJ1-5 | TRBV6-5 | . | 15 | TGTGCCAGCAACCGTCGAAGGGATAGCAATCAGCCCCAGCATTTT | CASNRRRDSNQPQHF
once | TRBJ2-7 | TRBV7-3 | . | 14 | TGTGCCAGCAGCTTATATAGCCGACCCTACGAGCAGTACTTC | CASSLYSRPYEQYF
. | TRBJ1-4 | TRBV7-9 | . | 13 | TGTGCCAGCAGCCTCGCCGGTGGGGGAAAACTGTTTTTT | CASSLAGGGKLFF
. | TRBJ1-5 | TRBV3-1/TRBV3-2 | . | 16 | TGTGCCAGCAGCCAAGATACAGGATATAGCAATCAGCCCCAGCATTTT | CASSQDTGYSNQPQHF
. | TRBJ1-2 | TRBV5-6 | . | 15 | TGTGCCAGCAGCGGGGGGCCAGGGGCAAGCTATGGCTACACCTTC | CASSGGPGASYGYTF
. | TRBJ1-1 | TRBV19 | . | 12 | TGTGCCAGTAGTCCCCCCCATGGAGAGGCTTTCTTT | CASSPPHGEAFF
. | TRBJ2-7 | TRBV3-1/TRBV3-2 | TRBD2 | 13 | TGTGCCAGCCGGACTAGCGGCTCCTACGAGCAGTACTTC | CASRTSGSYEQYF
. | TRBJ1-6 | TRBV9 | . | 18 | TGTGCCAGCAGCCCAGACCAGTATGGACGGACCTATAATTCACCCCTCCACTTT | CASSPDQYGRTYNSPLHF
few | TRBJ2-7 | TRBV2 | . | 11 | TGTGCCAGCAGGGTCGCTACCGAGCAGTACTTC | CASRVATEQYF
. | TRBJ2-2 | TRBV7-2 | . | 15 | TGTGCCAGCAGCTTAGGCCTAGCGAACACCGGGGAGCTGTTTTTT | CASSLGLANTGELFF
. | TRBJ2-2 | TRBV19 | TRBD2 | 14 | TGTGCCAGTAGGGAGCGGGGCCGCACCGGGGAGCTGTTTTTT | CASRERGRTGELFF
. | TRBJ2-2 | TRBV6-5 | . | 13 | TGTGCCAGCAGCGACCCGAACACCGGGGAGCTGTTTTTT | CASSDPNTGELFF
. | TRBJ2-1 | TRBV28 | . | 12 | TGTGCCAGCAGTTCAACCCCCAATGAGCAGTTCTTC | CASSSTPNEQFF
large | TRBJ2-1 | TRBV4-2 | TRBD1 | 15 | TGTGCCAGCAGCCATACCGGGACAGGGAACAATGAGCAGTTCTTC | CASSHTGTGNNEQFF
. | TRBJ2-5 | TRBV14 | . | 12 | TGTGCCAGCAGCCAAAATAGAGAGACCCAGTACTTC | CASSQNRETQYF
. | TRBJ1-2 | TRBV7-2 | TRBD1 | 16 | TGTGCCAGCAGCTTAGGGGGACAGGGGCTAATCTATGGCTACACCTTC | CASSLGGQGLIYGYTF
. | TRBJ2-5 | TRBV2 | . | 13 | TGTGCCAGCAGTGTCGGCCTCTCCGAGACCCAGTACTTC | CASSVGLSETQYF
once | TRBJ1-5 | TRBV7-9 | . | 16 | TGTGCCAGCAGCTTAGGGATCGGGCATCCCTATCAGCCCCAGCATTTT | CASSLGIGHPYQPQHF
few | TRBJ1-1 | TRBV19 | . | 16 | TGTGCCAGTAGTATAGATCGGAGGGGCTGGAACACTGAAGCTTTCTTT | CASSIDRRGWNTEAFF